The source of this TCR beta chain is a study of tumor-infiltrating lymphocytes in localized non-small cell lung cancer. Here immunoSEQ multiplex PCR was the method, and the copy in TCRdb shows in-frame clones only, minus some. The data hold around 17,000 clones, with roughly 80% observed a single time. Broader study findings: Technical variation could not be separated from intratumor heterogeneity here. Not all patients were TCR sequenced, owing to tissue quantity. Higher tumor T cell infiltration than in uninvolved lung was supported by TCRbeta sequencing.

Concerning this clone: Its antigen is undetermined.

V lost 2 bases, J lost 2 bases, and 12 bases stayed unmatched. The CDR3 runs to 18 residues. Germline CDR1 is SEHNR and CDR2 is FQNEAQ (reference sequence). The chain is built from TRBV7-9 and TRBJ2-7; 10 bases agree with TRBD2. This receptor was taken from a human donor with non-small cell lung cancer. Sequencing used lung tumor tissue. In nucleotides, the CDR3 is TGTGCCAGCAGCTTATCGGGGACTAGCGTCTTTAACCCCTACGAGCAGTACTTC. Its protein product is CASSLSGTSVFNPYEQYF.